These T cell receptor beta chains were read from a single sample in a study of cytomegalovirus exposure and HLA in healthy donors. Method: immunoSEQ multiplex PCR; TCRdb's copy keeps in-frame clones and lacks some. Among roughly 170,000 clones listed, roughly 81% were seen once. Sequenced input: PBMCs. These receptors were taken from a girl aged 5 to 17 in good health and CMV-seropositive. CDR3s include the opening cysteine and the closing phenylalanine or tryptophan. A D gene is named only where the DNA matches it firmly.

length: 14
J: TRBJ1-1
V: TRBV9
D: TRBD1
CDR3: CASSPGQKNTEAFF

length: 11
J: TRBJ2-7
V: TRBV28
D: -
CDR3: CASSFYYEQYF

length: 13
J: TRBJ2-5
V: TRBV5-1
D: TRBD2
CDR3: CASSTAGGETQYF

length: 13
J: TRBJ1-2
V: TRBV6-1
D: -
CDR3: CASSQSGLYGYTF

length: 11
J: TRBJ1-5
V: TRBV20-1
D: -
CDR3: CSAQRGKPQHF

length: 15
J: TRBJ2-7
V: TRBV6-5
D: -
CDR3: CASSYFTGSSYEQYF

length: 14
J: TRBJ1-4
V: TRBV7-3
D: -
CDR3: CASSLNGRSEKLFF

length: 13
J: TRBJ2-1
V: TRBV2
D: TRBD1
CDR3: CASSEDRGNEQFF

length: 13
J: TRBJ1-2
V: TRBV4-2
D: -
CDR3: CASSQARNYGYTF

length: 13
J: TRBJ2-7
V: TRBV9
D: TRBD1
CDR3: CASSEGARDEQYF

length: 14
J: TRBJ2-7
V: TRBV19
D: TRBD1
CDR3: CASSIDRVPLEQYF

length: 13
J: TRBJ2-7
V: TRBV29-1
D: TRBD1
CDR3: CSGGQGTPYEQYF

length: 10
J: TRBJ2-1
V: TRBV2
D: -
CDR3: CASAVYEQFF

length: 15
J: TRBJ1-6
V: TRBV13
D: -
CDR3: CASSVGRSYNSPLHF

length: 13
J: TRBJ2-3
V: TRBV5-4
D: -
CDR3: CASSFDGTDTPYF

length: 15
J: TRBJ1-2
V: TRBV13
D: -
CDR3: CASSDTRQPPYGYTF

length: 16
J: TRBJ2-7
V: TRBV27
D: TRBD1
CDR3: CASSLSGTGRAYEQYF

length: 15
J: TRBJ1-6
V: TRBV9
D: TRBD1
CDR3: CASSGQGLRYSPLHF

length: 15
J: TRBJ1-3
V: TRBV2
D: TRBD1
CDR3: CASSEQGINGNTIYF

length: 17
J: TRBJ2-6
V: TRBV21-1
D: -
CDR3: CASSNLRGRTGANVLTF

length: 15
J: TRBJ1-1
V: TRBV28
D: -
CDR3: CASYRLRGASTEAFF

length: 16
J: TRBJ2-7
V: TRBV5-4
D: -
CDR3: CASSLFGTGRQGEQYF

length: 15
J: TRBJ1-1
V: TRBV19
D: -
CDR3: CASSAQPGATTEAFF

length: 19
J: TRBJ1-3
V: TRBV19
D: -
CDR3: CATARGGGQGVLSGNTIYF

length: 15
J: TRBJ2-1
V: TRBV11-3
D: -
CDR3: CASSFGDSSYNEQFF

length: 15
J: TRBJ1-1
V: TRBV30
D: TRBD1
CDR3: CAWSKTGTGDTEAFF

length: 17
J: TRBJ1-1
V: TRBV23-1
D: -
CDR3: CASSQYRATPRRTEAFF

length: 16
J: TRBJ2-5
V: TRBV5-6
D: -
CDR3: CASSLAGGLREETQYF

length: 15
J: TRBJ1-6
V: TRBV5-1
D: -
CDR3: CASSTASSYNSPLHF

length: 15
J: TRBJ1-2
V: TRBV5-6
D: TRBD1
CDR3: CASSTGTGAVNGYTF

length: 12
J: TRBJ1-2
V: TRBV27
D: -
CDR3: CASRTANYGYTF

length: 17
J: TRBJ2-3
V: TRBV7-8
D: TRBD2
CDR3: CASSGLAGGTSTDTQYF

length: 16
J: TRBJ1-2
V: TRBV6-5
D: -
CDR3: CASSYDGSRLNYGYTF

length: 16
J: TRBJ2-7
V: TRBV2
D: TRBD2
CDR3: CASRGTSGGAGREQYF

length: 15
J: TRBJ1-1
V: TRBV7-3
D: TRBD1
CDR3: CASSPDRDRVTEAFF

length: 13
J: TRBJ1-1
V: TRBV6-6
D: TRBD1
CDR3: CATETGGQGEAFF